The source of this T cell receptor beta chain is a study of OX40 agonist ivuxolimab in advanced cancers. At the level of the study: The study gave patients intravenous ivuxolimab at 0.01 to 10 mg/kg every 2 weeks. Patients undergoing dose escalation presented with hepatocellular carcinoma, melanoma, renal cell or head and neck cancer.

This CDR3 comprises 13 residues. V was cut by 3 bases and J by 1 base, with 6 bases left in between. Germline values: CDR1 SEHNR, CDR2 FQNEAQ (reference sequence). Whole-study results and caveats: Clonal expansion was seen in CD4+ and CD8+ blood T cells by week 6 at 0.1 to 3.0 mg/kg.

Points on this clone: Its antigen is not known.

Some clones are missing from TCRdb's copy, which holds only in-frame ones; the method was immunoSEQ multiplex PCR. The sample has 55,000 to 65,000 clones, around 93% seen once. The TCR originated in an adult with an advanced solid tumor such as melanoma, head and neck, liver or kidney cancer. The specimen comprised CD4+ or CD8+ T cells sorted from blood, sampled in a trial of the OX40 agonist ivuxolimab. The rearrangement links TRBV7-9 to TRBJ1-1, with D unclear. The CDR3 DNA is TGTGCCAGCAGCTTGATCGGGAACACTGAAGCTTTCTTT. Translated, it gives CASSLIGNTEAFF.